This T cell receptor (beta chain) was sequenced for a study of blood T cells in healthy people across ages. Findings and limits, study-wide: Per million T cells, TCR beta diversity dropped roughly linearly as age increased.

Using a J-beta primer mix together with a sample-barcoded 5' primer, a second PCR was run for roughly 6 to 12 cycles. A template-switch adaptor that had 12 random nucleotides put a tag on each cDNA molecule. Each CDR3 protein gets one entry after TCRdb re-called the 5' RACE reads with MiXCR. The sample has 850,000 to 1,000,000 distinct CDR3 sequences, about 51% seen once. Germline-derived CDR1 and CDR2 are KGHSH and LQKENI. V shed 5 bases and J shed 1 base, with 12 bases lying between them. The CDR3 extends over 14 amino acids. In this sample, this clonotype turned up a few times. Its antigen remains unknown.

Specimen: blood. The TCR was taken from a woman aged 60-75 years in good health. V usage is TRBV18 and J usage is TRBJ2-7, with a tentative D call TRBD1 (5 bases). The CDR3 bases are TGTGCCAGCTCAATACTTCAGGGTTCCTACGAGCAGTACTTC. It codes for CASSILQGSYEQYF.